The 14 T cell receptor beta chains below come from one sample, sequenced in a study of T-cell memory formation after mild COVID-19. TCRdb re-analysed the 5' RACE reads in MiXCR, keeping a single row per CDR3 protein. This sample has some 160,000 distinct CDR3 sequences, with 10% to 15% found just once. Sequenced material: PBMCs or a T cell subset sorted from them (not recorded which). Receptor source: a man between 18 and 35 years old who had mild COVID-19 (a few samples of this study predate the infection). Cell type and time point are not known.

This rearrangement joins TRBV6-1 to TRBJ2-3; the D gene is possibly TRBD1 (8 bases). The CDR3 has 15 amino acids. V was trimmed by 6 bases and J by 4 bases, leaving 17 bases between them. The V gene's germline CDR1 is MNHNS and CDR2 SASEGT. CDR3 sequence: CASRADRAGADTQYF. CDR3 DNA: TGTGCCAGCAGGGCGGACAGGGCGGGGGCAGATACGCAGTATTTT.

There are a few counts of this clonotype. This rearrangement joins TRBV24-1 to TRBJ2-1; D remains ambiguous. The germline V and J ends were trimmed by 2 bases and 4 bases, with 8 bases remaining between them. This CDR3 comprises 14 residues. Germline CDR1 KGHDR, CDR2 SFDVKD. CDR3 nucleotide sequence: TGTGCCACCAGTGATTCGTGGGTTTACAATGAGCAGTTCTTC. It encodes CATSDSWVYNEQFF.

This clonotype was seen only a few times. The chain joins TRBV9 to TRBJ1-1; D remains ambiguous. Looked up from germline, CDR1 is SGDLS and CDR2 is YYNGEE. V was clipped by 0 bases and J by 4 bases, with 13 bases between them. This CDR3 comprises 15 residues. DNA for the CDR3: TGTGCCAGCAGCGTAGGGGTGGACTCTGGCACTGAAGCTTTCTTT. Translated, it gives CASSVGVDSGTEAFF. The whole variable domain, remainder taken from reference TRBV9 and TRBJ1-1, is DSGVTQTPKHLITATGQRVTLRCSPRSGDLSVYWYQQSLDQGLQFLIQYYNGEERAKGNILERFSAQQFPDLHSELNLSSLELGDSALYFCASSVGVDSGTEAFFGQGTRLTVV.

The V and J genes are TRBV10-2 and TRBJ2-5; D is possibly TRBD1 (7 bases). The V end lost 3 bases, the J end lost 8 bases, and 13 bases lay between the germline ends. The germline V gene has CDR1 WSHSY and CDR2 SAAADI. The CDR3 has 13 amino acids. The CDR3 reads CASSDGGQKTQYF. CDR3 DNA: TGCGCCAGCAGTGACGGGGGACAGAAAACCCAGTACTTC.

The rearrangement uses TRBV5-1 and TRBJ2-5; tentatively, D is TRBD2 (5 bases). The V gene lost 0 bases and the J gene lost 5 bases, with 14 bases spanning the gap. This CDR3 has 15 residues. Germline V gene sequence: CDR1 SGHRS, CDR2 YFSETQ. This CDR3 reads CASSLDRLGSETQYF. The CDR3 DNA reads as TGCGCCAGCAGCTTGGACCGTTTAGGGAGTGAGACCCAGTACTTC. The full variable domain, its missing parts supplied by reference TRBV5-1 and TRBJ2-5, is KAGVTQTPRYLIKTRGQQVTLSCSPISGHRSVSWYQQTPGQGLQFLFEYFSETQRNKGNFPGRFSGRQFSNSRSEMNVSTLELGDSALYLCASSLDRLGSETQYFGPGTRLLVL.

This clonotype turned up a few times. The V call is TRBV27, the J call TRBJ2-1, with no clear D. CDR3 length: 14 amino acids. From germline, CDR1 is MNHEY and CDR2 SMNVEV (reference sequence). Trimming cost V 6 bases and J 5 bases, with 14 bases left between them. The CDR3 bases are TGTGCCAGCAGCCACCGGCCACCTAACAATGAGCAGTTCTTC. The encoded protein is CASSHRPPNNEQFF.

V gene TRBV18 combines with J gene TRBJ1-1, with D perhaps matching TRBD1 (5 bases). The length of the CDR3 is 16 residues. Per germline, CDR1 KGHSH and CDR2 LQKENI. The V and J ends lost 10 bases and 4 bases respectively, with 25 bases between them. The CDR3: CATTGPNGGYSTEAFF. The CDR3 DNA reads TGTGCCACCACGGGTCCAAACGGGGGGTATAGCACTGAAGCTTTCTTT. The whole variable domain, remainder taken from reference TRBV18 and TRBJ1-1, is NAGVMQNPRHLVRRRGQEARLRCSPMKGHSHVYWYRQLPEEGLKFMVYLQKENIIDESGMPKERFSAEFPKEGPSILRIQQVVRGDSAAYFCATTGPNGGYSTEAFFGQGTRLTVV.

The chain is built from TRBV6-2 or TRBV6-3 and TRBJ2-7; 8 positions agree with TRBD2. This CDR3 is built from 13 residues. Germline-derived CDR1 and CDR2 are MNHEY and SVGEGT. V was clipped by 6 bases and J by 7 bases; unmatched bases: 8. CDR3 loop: CASRMSGGVEQYV. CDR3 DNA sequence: TGTGCCAGCAGAATGAGCGGGGGTGTGGAGCAGTACGTC.

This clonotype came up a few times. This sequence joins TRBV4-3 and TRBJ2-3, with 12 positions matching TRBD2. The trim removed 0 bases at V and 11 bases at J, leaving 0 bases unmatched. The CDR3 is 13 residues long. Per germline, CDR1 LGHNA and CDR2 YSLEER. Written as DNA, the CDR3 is TGCGCCAGCAGCCAAGAACTAGCGGGGGGGCAGTATTTT. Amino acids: CASSQELAGGQYF.

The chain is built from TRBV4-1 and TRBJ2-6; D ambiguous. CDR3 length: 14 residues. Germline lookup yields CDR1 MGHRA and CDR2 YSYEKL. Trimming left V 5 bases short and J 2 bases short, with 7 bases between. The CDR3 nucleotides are TGCGCCAGCAGCTCTACTCCTGGGGCCAACGTCCTGACTTTC. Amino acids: CASSSTPGANVLTF.

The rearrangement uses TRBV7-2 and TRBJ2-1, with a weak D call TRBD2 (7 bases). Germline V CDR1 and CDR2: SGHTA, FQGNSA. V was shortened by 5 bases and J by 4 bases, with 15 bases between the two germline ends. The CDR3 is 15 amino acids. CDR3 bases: TGTGCCAGCAGCCCTACGAGCGGGACATACAATGAGCAGTTCTTC. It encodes CASSPTSGTYNEQFF.

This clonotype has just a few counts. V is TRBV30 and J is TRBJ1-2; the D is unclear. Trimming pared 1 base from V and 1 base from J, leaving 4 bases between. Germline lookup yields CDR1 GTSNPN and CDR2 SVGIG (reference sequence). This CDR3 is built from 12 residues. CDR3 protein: CAWSGVNYGYTF. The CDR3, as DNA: TGTGCCTGGAGTGGAGTTAACTATGGCTACACCTTC. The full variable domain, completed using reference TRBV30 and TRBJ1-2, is SQTIHQWPATLVQPVGSPLSLECTVEGTSNPNLYWYRQAAGRGLQLLFYSVGIGQISSEVPQNLSASRPQDRQFILSSKKLLLSDSGFYLCAWSGVNYGYTFGSGTRLTVV.

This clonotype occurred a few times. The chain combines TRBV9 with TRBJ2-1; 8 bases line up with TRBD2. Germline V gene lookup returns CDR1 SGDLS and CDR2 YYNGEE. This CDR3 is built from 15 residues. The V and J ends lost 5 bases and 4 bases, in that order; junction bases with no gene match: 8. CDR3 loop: CASSVASGYYNEQFF. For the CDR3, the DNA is TGTGCCAGCAGTGTTGCTAGCGGGTATTACAATGAGCAGTTCTTC.

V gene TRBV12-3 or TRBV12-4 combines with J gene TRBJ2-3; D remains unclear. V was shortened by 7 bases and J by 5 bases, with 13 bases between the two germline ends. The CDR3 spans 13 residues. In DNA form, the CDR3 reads TGTGCCAGCAATATCCCGGGTGGAGATACGCAGTATTTT. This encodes CASNIPGGDTQYF.